The text below deals with one TCR beta chain. What it recognizes is unknown. Germline CDR1 reads DFQATT; CDR2 reads SNEGSKA (reference sequence). The CDR3 covers 15 residues. The data belong to a study of CXCR3-negative and CXCR3-positive naive CD8 T cells. Findings and limits, study-wide: Between one naive subset and the other, surface CD5 was comparable, and TCR strength was inferred from TRB CDR3 properties. Both naive subsets had comparably high diversity; memory CD8+ cells much lower. Naive cells that were CXCR3-negative or CXCR3-positive used TRBV-TRBJ genes alike, while memory cells diverged. For CXCR3-positive naive cells, TRB CDR3s were more hydrophobic than those of CXCR3-negative naive cells.

With UMI labels, 5' RACE was used to prepare the TRB cDNA libraries. TCRdb re-analyzed the 5' RACE reads; it lists each CDR3 protein once, without DNA. The sample totals 130,000 to 150,000 distinct CDR3 sequences. This clonotype was obtained from a human donor in good health. Some clones in this sample may be carry-over from other donors' samples. The chain has TRBV20-1 and TRBJ2-7; the TCRdb call, TRBD1, lacks DNA for checking. Sequences were obtained from naive CXCR3+ CD8+ T cells from blood. Subset indicated: CD45RO-CCR7+CD27+CD95- naive CD8+ T cells expressing CXCR3 (TNR3+). This CDR3 is CSAPYHRGKRDEQYF.